Listed below are T cell receptor beta chains from one sample, sequenced in a study of blood T cell repertoires in COVID-19. Generated by immunoSEQ multiplex PCR, the TCRdb table keeps only in-frame clones and is missing some. The sample has about 140,000 clones, 75% to 80% seen once. The sample comprised PBMCs or T cells enriched from blood (not recorded which). These receptors were obtained from a woman aged 50 to 60 who had recovered from COVID-19. The conserved cysteine and the conserved F or W are not part of the CDR3 here. A D gene is named only where the DNA matches it firmly.

j_gene: TRBJ1-2
d_gene: NA
v_gene: TRBV3-1/TRBV3-2
CDR3aa: ASSQDWASYGYT

j_gene: TRBJ1-1
d_gene: NA
v_gene: TRBV12-5
CDR3aa: ASGLGGTGAEAF

j_gene: TRBJ1-3
d_gene: TRBD1
v_gene: TRBV18
CDR3aa: ASSPYRDRGSNTIY

j_gene: TRBJ1-2
d_gene: TRBD1
v_gene: TRBV19
CDR3aa: ASTLRDRGPYGYT

j_gene: TRBJ1-5
d_gene: NA
v_gene: TRBV4-1
CDR3aa: ASSPGQQNQPQH

j_gene: TRBJ2-1
d_gene: NA
v_gene: TRBV1
CDR3aa: TSSQIEGGLAVSSYNEQF

j_gene: TRBJ2-7
d_gene: TRBD1
v_gene: TRBV7-9
CDR3aa: ASSFTRQGAYEQY

j_gene: TRBJ2-1
d_gene: TRBD2
v_gene: TRBV5-1
CDR3aa: ASSLVGLGINEQF

j_gene: TRBJ2-1
d_gene: NA
v_gene: TRBV5-1
CDR3aa: ASSPPQVSDYNEQF

j_gene: TRBJ2-7
d_gene: NA
v_gene: TRBV29-1
CDR3aa: SGYTGYEQY

j_gene: TRBJ2-7
d_gene: TRBD2
v_gene: TRBV28
CDR3aa: ASSSPPGGEYEQY

j_gene: TRBJ2-7
d_gene: NA
v_gene: TRBV30
CDR3aa: AWSPDWREQY

j_gene: TRBJ2-2
d_gene: TRBD1
v_gene: TRBV7-3
CDR3aa: ASSKTAQGGLTGELF

j_gene: TRBJ1-1
d_gene: NA
v_gene: TRBV6-4
CDR3aa: ASSSIRGGEAF

j_gene: TRBJ1-2
d_gene: NA
v_gene: TRBV4-2
CDR3aa: ASSQTAADGGYT

j_gene: TRBJ2-7
d_gene: NA
v_gene: TRBV7-9
CDR3aa: ASSLEGGPYEQY

j_gene: TRBJ2-5
d_gene: NA
v_gene: TRBV5-1
CDR3aa: ASSLGPGYQETQY

j_gene: TRBJ2-1
d_gene: TRBD2
v_gene: TRBV7-3
CDR3aa: ASSPISGGSLDEQF